This T cell receptor (beta chain) is drawn from a study of blood T cell dynamics during melanoma immunotherapy. General study findings and limits: The study could not tell melanoma-specific clones from general immune activation.

The V segment lost 3 bases and the J segment 0 bases; nucleotides outside the gene matches: 7. CDR1 SGHDT and CDR2 YYEEEE come from the germline V gene. The CDR3 is 16 residues long. DNA loading was fixed at 350 ng for all bulk PBMC samples. Clones were read by immunoSEQ multiplex PCR, and TCRdb kept only the in-frame ones, dropping some. The sample contains thousands of clones, 80% to 85% of which appear only once. On this clone: Its specificity is not known.

Time point of the sample: pre-treatment baseline. At 12 weeks after first infusion, RECIST 1.1 defined response for most patients. Material: blood, obtained from a patient treated with checkpoint blockade. The TCR originated in a human donor with melanoma. V usage is TRBV5-6 and J usage is TRBJ1-1; TRBD1 aligns across 8 bases. The CDR3 reads CASSSPGQVLNTEAFF. CDR3 bases: TGTGCCAGCAGCTCACCGGGACAGGTATTGAACACTGAAGCTTTCTTT.